The clone carrying this T cell receptor beta chain has just a few counts. Its antigen is undetermined. A single base separates this from a much larger clone, so it may be a read error. The source of the sample is a study of read filtering for tumor transcriptome and immune sequencing. Across the whole study: R-ISS stage counts were under 10 for I, about 15 for II, 7 for III. Whole-transcriptome libraries were prepared after DNase treatment. Regarding the study as a whole: The CD138-negative fraction was mixed bone marrow immune cells, not pure T cells.

The CDR3 sequence is 15 residues long. The germline V gene encodes CDR1 MNHEY and CDR2 SMNVEV (reference sequence). From roughly 0.4 ug of RNA, a library with molecular barcoded alpha/delta and beta/gamma adaptors was made. TCRdb redid the calling of the reads with MiXCR, one entry per CDR3 protein. The table records about 40,000 distinct CDR3 sequences, 12% of them present only once. The chain has TRBV27 and TRBJ2-1; 10 bases match TRBD1. The clonotype comes from a donor aged 40 or older with multiple myeloma. Material for sequencing was a population of CD138-negative cells sorted from bone marrow. The CDR3 loop reads CASSDQDRGNNERFF. The DNA for the CDR3 is TGTGCCAGCAGTGACCAGGACAGGGGGAATAATGAGCGGTTCTTC.